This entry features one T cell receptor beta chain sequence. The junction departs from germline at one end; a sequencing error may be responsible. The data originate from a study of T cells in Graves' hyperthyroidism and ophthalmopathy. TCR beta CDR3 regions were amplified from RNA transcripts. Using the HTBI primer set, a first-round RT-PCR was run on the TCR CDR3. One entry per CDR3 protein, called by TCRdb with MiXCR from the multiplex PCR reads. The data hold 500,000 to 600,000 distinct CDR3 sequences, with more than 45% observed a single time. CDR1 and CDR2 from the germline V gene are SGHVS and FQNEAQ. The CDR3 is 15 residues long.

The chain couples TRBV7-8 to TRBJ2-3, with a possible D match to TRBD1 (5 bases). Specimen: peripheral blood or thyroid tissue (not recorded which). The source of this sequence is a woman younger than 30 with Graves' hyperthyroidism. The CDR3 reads CASSLVGGFTGTQYF. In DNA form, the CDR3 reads TGTGCCAGCAGCTTAGTCGGCGGATTCACAGGTACGCAGTATTTT.